This T cell receptor beta chain derives from a study of OX40 agonist ivuxolimab in advanced cancers. Study-level information: As their treatment, patients were administered ivuxolimab, an agonistic anti-OX40 (CD134) antibody. It was permissible to have had prior anti-PD-1, anti-PD-L1 or anti-CTLA-4 therapy, and more than 30% had some.

From germline, CDR1 is LNHDA and CDR2 SQIVND (reference sequence). Trimming cost V 5 bases and J 4 bases, with 14 bases left between them. This CDR3 has 14 residues. Sampling times: baseline, cycle 4 day 1, cycle 7 day 1. Data came from immunoSEQ multiplex PCR; TCRdb stores just in-frame clones and leaves some out. The sample yields about 81,000 clones, about 93% seen once. V usage is TRBV19 and J usage is TRBJ1-1; possible D gene TRBD1, 6 bases. This material consisted of CD4+ or CD8+ T cells sorted from blood, taken in a trial of the OX40 agonist ivuxolimab. The receptor was isolated from an adult with an advanced solid tumor such as melanoma, head and neck, liver or kidney cancer. The CDR3 sequence: CASSLQGLATEAFF. CDR3 in DNA: TGTGCCAGTAGTTTACAGGGTTTGGCCACTGAAGCTTTCTTT.